This T cell receptor (beta chain) was sequenced in a study of blood T cell repertoires in COVID-19. About the research overall: Some COVID-19 samples were acute and others convalescent; all came from the United States, Italy and Spain. PBMCs, B-cell-depleted T cells, or T cells were the source of the cDNA or gDNA that made up the material.

This clone occurred once. Trimming left V 0 bases short and J 6 bases short, with 10 bases between. This CDR3 comprises 14 residues. The V gene's germline CDR1 is KGHSH and CDR2 LQKENI. It was during active infection that Seattle patients were enrolled and then longitudinally followed. Per the authors' pipeline: Counts of nucleated cells, estimated from reference gene primer amplification, were obtained. Libraries were prepared by immunoSEQ multiplex PCR; TCRdb keeps only in-frame clonotypes and omits some of them. V and J calls and clone size are as listed in that table; D and trimming were resolved from the DNA. The top ten clones hold around 3.9% of a sample with around 340,000 clones, approximately 89% of them seen once.

The sequenced material came from peripheral blood. This sequence was found in a woman in her fifties or sixties with COVID-19, enrolled during active disease. The rearrangement links TRBV18 to TRBJ2-3, with no clear D. The CDR3 coding sequence is TGTGCCAGCTCACCACCGGTCAGAAGTGATACGCAGTATTTT. Translation gives CASSPPVRSDTQYF.